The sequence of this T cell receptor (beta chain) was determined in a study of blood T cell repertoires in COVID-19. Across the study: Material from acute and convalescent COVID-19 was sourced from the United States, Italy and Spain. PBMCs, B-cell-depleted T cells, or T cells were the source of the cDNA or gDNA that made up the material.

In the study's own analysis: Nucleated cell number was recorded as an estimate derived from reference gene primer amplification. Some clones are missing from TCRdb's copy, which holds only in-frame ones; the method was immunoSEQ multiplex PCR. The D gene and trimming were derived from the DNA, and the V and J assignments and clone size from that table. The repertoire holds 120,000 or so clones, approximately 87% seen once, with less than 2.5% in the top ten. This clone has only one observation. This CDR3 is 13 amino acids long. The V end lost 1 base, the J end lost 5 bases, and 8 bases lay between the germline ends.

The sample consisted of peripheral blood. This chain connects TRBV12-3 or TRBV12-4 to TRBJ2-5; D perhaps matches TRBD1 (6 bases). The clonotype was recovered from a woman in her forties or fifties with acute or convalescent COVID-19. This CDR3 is CASSLGQAETQYF. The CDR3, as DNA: TGTGCCAGCAGTTTAGGACAGGCGGAGACCCAGTACTTC.